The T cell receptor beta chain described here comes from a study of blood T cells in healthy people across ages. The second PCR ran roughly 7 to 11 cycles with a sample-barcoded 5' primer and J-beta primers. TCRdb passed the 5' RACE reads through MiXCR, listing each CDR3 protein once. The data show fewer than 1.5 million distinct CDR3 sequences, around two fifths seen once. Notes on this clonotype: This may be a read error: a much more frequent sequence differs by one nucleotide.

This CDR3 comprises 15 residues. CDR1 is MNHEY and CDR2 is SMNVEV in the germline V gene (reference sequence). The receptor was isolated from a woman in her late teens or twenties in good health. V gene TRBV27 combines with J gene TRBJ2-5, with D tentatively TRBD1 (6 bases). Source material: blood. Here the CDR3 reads CTSSHDRTLQNEQYF. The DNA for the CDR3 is TGTACCAGCAGTCATGACAGGACGTTACAGAATGAGCAGTACTTC.